This TCR beta chain was retrieved from a study of STAT3 mutations in large granular lymphocyte leukemia. Study-wide results and caveats: In several patients, dominant TCR clone burden exceeded STAT3 mutant burden. Every T-cell large granular lymphocyte leukemia patient had at least one immunodominant TCR beta clonotype.

This clone was counted a few times. What it recognizes is unknown. CDR1 MNHEY and CDR2 SMNVEV come from the germline V gene (reference sequence). The CDR3 spans 14 residues. V lost 0 bases to trimming and J lost 6 bases, with 12 bases between them. TCRbeta libraries averaged around 42,000 productive templates per sample. Measured with immunoSEQ multiplex PCR; TCRdb has only the in-frame clones, and not every one. Among some 3,900 clones listed, around 69% were seen once. The sample was peripheral blood mononuclear cells. The receptor was derived from a man aged 60-69 years with T-cell large granular lymphocyte leukemia. Some clones in this sample may be carry-over from other donors' samples. The chain is built from TRBV27 and TRBJ2-7, with a weak D call TRBD2 (7 bases). Here the CDR3 DNA reads TGTGCCAGCAGTTTATCGAGGGGGAGGGGCGAGCAGTACTTC. It is translated as CASSLSRGRGEQYF.